This note documents a single T cell receptor beta chain sequence. Its specificity is not known. Once obtained from cultured CD4+ T cells, the DNA was sequenced using the Oncomine TCR Beta short-read assay. TCRdb ran MiXCR on the PCR reads and lists one entry per CDR3 protein. Seen here are 2,500 to 3,500 distinct CDR3 sequences, approximately 80% observed once, and the top ten hold 36%. The data originate from a study of vaccination and CD4 T cells after COVID-19. On the study more broadly: Researchers treated control cultures with a CEFX pool, an HIV-1 Nef pool, or no peptide.

Trimming took 2 bases from V and 1 from J, leaving 10 bases between them. CDR1 and CDR2 from the germline V gene are MNHEY and SVGAGI. The CDR3 contains 15 residues. The treatment was: roughly 10-day PBMC culture with coronavirus spike peptide pools or control peptides (ViraFEST assay). After expanding antigen-specific T cells with peptide pools, ViraFEST sequenced their TCRs. Recorded positive PCR dates fall between March and December 2020, preceding US Alpha, Beta and Delta variants. This rearrangement joins TRBV6-5 to TRBJ2-3; D may be TRBD1 (6 bases). The sequence was obtained from a human donor who had recovered from COVID-19. Sequencing was done on a sample of CD4+ T cells from blood, cultured in vitro. Written as DNA, the CDR3 is TGTGCCAGCAGTTACAGGGGGTTTCGCACAGATACGCAGTATTTT. This sequence encodes CASSYRGFRTDTQYF.